The 22 T cell receptor beta chains presented below share a single source sample, sequenced in a study of molecular identifiers for immune sequencing clone quantification. Each CDR3 protein gets one entry after TCRdb re-called the PCR reads with MiXCR. In the table there are just under 650,000 distinct CDR3 sequences, 15% to 20% of which are singletons. Material: naive CD8+ T cells from blood, with Jurkat cell RNA spiked in. Subset here: FACS-sorted CD8+CD4-CCR7+CD45RA+ naive T cells. Receptors were obtained from a human donor in good health. Some libraries in this study had Jurkat cell RNA spiked in.

About this clonotype: Possible read error: a much larger clone is one base away. The chain joins TRBV27 to TRBJ1-5; D gene uncertain. V lost 0 bases and J lost 6, with 12 bases in between. Germline V lookup: CDR1 MNHEY, CDR2 SMNVEV (reference sequence). CDR3 size: 15 residues. CDR3 sequence reads: CASSLSRGSTQPQHF. DNA of the CDR3: TGTGCCAGCAGTTTATCACGGGGATCAACTCAGCCCCAGCATTTT.

This clonotype was counted many times. One end of the junction fails to match germline, which may point to a read error. V is TRBV9 and J is TRBJ2-1, with D perhaps being TRBD1 or TRBD2 (5 bases each). This CDR3 is 14 amino acids long. Germline loops: CDR1 SGDLS, CDR2 YYNGEE. In DNA form, the CDR3 reads TGTGCCAGCAGAGTAGGGGTGGGGGTAGGTGAGCAGTTCTTC. This encodes CASRVGVGVGEQFF.

This clonotype was detected ten times or more. The chain uses TRBV14 and TRBJ2-3; the D is unclear. This CDR3 is built from 18 residues. V lost 4 bases, J lost 5 bases, and 25 bases lay in between. Per germline, CDR1 SGHDN and CDR2 FVKESK. The CDR3: CASSPVPLWSDHQDTQYF. The CDR3 DNA follows: TGTGCCAGCAGCCCAGTACCCCTTTGGAGCGACCACCAAGATACGCAGTATTTT.

The J gene is TRBJ1-2, the V gene TRBV12-3 or TRBV12-4; D may be TRBD1 (5 bases). The CDR3 is 17 residues long. V gave up 6 bases and J gave up 0 bases, with 20 bases separating them. The CDR3 coding sequence is TGTGCCAGCAGCGGGACGGTTCTCGGGCCGGCTAACTATGGCTACACCTTC. The encoded protein is CASSGTVLGPANYGYTF.

The table lists this clonotype with many counts. The chain combines TRBV29-1 with TRBJ2-7, with D maybe TRBD1 (8 bases). Trimming removed 6 bases at V and 7 bases at J, with 16 bases between. This CDR3 has 12 amino acids. CDR1 is SQVTM and CDR2 is ANQGSEA in the germline V gene. CDR3 coding DNA: TGCAGCGTAGTCGAACAGGGGGGGGAGCAGTACTTC. This sequence encodes CSVVEQGGEQYF.

This clonotype was seen a handful of times. This chain joins TRBV2 and TRBJ2-5; D not certain. Germline CDR1 reads SNHLY; CDR2 reads FYNNEI. CDR3 length: 13 residues. V was cut by 2 bases and J by 1 base, with 5 bases left in between. In nucleotides, the CDR3 is TGTGCCAGCAGTGAATTCCTCCAAGAGACCCAGTACTTC. Encoded protein: CASSEFLQETQYF.

About this clonotype itself: A much larger clone sits a single nucleotide away, making a read error possible. J is TRBJ2-2 and V is TRBV4-3, with 10 bases that match TRBD1. Germline V gene data show CDR1 as LGHNA and CDR2 as YSLEER. Losses at the gene ends were 3 bases for V and 6 bases for J; bases not matched to a gene: 4. This CDR3 is built from 15 residues. CDR3: CASSQYDRGPGELFF. The CDR3 DNA reads TGCGCCAGCAGCCAGTATGACAGGGGGCCCGGGGAGCTGTTTTTT.

A remark on this clonotype: A junction boundary mismatches the germline segment, possibly from a read error. The genes are TRBV28 and TRBJ2-1; D is unclear. The CDR3 runs to 13 residues. Germline V gene data show CDR1 as MDHEN and CDR2 as SYDVKM. For the CDR3, the DNA is TGTGTCAGCAGTTTAGGGCGAAGAACAGAGCAGTTCTTC. Translating gives CVSSLGRRTEQFF.

There are many counts of this clonotype. This chain connects TRBV28 to TRBJ2-6; the D is unclear. CDR3 size: 14 residues. The germline V and J ends were trimmed by 6 bases and 2 bases, with 8 bases remaining between them. Germline CDR1 is MDHEN and CDR2 is SYDVKM. CDR3 coding DNA: TGTGCCAGCAGGTCCGGACCTGGGGCCAACGTCCTGACTTTC. Its translation is CASRSGPGANVLTF.

This clonotype showed up just a few times. The rearrangement links TRBV12-3 or TRBV12-4 to TRBJ2-5; weak D call: TRBD1 (5 bases). Trimming took 4 bases from V and 5 from J, leaving 14 bases between them. This CDR3 has 14 amino acids. The CDR3 reads CASSSGYKGETQYF. CDR3 bases: TGTGCCAGCAGTTCCGGGTACAAGGGGGAGACCCAGTACTTC.

The gene calls are TRBV28 and TRBJ1-4; D perhaps matches TRBD1 (5 bases). Germline V lookup: CDR1 MDHEN, CDR2 SYDVKM. Trimming removed 3 bases at V and 0 bases at J, with 11 bases between. This CDR3 is built from 16 residues. This chain's CDR3 is CASSFGGSATNEKLFF. CDR3 nucleotide sequence: TGTGCCAGCAGTTTTGGGGGAAGTGCAACTAATGAAAAACTGTTTTTT.

The rearrangement links TRBV6-2 or TRBV6-3 to TRBJ2-1; D may be TRBD1 (6 bases). This CDR3 is 14 amino acids long. V lost 5 bases to trimming and J lost 4 bases, with 12 bases between them. Germline CDR1 is MNHEY and CDR2 is SVGEGT. The CDR3 DNA is TGTGCCAGCAGTCAGGGGTCCAGATACAATGAGCAGTTCTTC. Translating gives CASSQGSRYNEQFF.

Many counts were recorded for this clonotype. The V call is TRBV4-1, the J call TRBJ2-7; D is perhaps TRBD2 (5 bases). The CDR3 extends over 15 amino acids. Germline CDR1 reads MGHRA; CDR2 reads YSYEKL. Trimming took 0 bases from V and 1 from J, leaving 10 bases between them. CDR3 nucleotides: TGCGCCAGCAGCCAAGATCTAGGAGGTTCCTACGAGCAGTACTTC. Protein product: CASSQDLGGSYEQYF.

This clonotype was detected many times. The chain carries TRBV30 and TRBJ2-5; no firm D call. The CDR3 loop spans 11 amino acids. Trimming pared 2 bases from V and 5 bases from J, leaving 6 bases between. The germline V gene has CDR1 GTSNPN and CDR2 SVGIG (reference sequence). This CDR3 reads CAWSYRETQYF. The CDR3 DNA reads as TGTGCCTGGAGTTATCGGGAGACCCAGTACTTC.

This clonotype was recorded many times. The V call is TRBV5-1, the J call TRBJ1-2; the D is unclear. The germline V gene encodes CDR1 SGHRS and CDR2 YFSETQ. Trimming removed 5 bases from V and 7 bases from J, with 9 bases in between. The CDR3 spans 11 residues. Here the CDR3 DNA reads TGCGCCAGCAGTTCAGGTCCTGGCTACACCTTC. Translation gives CASSSGPGYTF.

To note about this clonotype: This may come from a read error, since a much larger clone is one base off. The gene calls are TRBV20-1 and TRBJ2-7; 7 bases map to TRBD1. Germline lookup yields CDR1 DFQATT and CDR2 SNEGSKA (reference sequence). The CDR3 spans 15 residues. The CDR3 protein is CSARNYRGFRYEQCF. Written as DNA, the CDR3 is TGCAGTGCTAGAAATTACAGGGGTTTTAGGTACGAGCAGTGCTTC.

This sequence joins TRBV5-6 and TRBJ2-3; 11 nucleotides align to TRBD2. This CDR3 comprises 17 residues. From germline, CDR1 is SGHDT and CDR2 YYEEEE. Trimming at V came to 4 bases and at J to 3 bases, leaving 10 bases not matched to a gene. As DNA, the CDR3 is TGTGCCAGCAGCCCCGAGGTAGCGGGAGGGCGTACAGATACGCAGTATTTT. As protein: CASSPEVAGGRTDTQYF. Supplemented by reference TRBV5-6 and TRBJ2-3, the full variable domain reads DAGVTQSPTHLIKTRGQQVTLRCSPKSGHDTVSWYQQALGQGPQFIFQYYEEEERQRGNFPDRFSGHQFPNYSSELNVNALLLGDSALYLCASSPEVAGGRTDTQYFGPGTRLTVL.

This clonotype was counted between two and nine times. This may be a read error: a much more frequent sequence differs by one nucleotide. The J gene is TRBJ1-6, the V gene TRBV10-3; D uncertain. The CDR3 covers 13 residues. With 2 bases removed from V and 6 bases from J, the gap between germline ends came to 5 bases. Germline values: CDR1 ENHRY, CDR2 SYGVKD. The CDR3 here is CAISERANSPLHF. CDR3 nucleotides: TGTGCCATCAGTGAGCGAGCTAATTCACCCCTCCACTTT.

This clonotype showed up many times. The chain combines TRBV4-3 with TRBJ2-3; 9 nucleotides match TRBD2. CDR3 length equals 20 residues. The V gene end was trimmed by 0 bases and the J gene end by 3 bases; junction bases not matched to a gene: 16. CDR1 is LGHNA and CDR2 is YSLEER in the germline V gene. The CDR3 here is CASSQDSWREGLVGTDTQYF. CDR3 nucleotide sequence: TGCGCCAGCAGCCAAGATTCCTGGCGGGAGGGCCTGGTTGGAACAGATACGCAGTATTTT.

This clonotype appeared many times. The chain joins TRBV19 to TRBJ1-1; 9 bases align to TRBD1. CDR3 size: 14 residues. Germline trimming cut 7 bases from V and 7 bases from J; bases unmatched to any gene: 10. Germline V gives CDR1 LNHDA, CDR2 SQIVND (reference sequence). CDR3 loop: CASMGQGLNLEAFF. CDR3 nucleotide sequence: TGTGCCAGTATGGGACAGGGACTTAATCTTGAAGCTTTCTTT.

The table lists this clonotype with many counts. The chain is built from TRBV15 and TRBJ2-3; 9 nucleotides line up with TRBD2. Germline-derived CDR1 and CDR2 are LNHNV and YYDKDF (reference sequence). CDR3 length: 15 amino acids. After removal of 4 bases from V and 3 bases from J, the junction contained 5 bases not matched to a gene. The CDR3 loop reads CATSKPGLATDTQYF. The CDR3 DNA is TGTGCCACCAGCAAACCGGGACTAGCTACAGATACGCAGTATTTT. The full variable domain, its missing parts supplied by reference TRBV15 and TRBJ2-3, is DAMVIQNPRYQVTQFGKPVTLSCSQTLNHNVMYWYQQKSSQAPKLLFHYYDKDFNNEADTPDNFQSRRPNTSFCFLDIRSPGLGDTAMYLCATSKPGLATDTQYFGPGTRLTVL.

This clonotype was observed at least ten times. This rearrangement joins TRBV7-9 to TRBJ2-2, with TRBD1 matching 10 bases. From germline, CDR1 is SEHNR and CDR2 FQNEAQ (reference sequence). V dropped 5 bases and J dropped 6; count of bases not matched to a gene: 15. The CDR3 has 18 amino acids. The CDR3, as DNA: TGTGCCAGCAGCCATACCGGGACAGGGGCGACGAGGCCCGGGGAGCTGTTTTTT. It yields the protein CASSHTGTGATRPGELFF.